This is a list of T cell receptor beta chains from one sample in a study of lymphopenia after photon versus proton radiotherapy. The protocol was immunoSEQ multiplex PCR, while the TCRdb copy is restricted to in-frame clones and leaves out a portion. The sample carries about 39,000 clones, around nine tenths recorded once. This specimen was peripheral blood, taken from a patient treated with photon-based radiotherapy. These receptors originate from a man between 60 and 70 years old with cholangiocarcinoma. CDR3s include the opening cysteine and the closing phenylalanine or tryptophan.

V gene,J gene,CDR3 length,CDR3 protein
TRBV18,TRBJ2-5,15,CASSPLAGGQETQYF
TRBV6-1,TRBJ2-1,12,CASYSLYNEQFF
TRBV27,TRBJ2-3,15,CASSGRKRGTDTQYF
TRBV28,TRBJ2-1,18,CASSSSRDRGTSYNEQFF
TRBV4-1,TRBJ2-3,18,CASSQYSGTSGRSHTQYF
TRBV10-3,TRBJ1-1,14,CAISSRERDTEAFF
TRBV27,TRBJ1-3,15,CASGRQGLSGNTIYF
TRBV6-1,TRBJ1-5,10,CASSEATQHF
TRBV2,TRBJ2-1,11,CASAPYNEQFF
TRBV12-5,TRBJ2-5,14,CASGLDRPGTAQYF
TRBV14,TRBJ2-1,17,CASSQIRGSGGGDEQFF
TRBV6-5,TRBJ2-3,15,CASSYSGTVQDTQYF
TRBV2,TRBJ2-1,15,CASSEDRGAYNEQFF
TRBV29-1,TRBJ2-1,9,CSAPEEQFF
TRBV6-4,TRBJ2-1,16,CASSDSRTSDYNEQFF
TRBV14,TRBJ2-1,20,CASSRSRLVVLSRRDNEQFF
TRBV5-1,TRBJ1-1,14,CASRISAENTEAFF
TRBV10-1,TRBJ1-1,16,CASSAGTGGKEAEAFF
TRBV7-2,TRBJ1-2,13,CASSLGVDQGYTF
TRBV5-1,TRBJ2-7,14,CASSLTGGAYEQYF
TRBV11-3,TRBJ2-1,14,CASSLGGNSGEQFF
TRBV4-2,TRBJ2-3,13,CASSRPTTDTQYF
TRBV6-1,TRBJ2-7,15,CASSEGAAGVYEQYF
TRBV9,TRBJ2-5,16,CASSPRGQGPAETQYF
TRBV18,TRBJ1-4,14,CASSPRGRGEKLFF
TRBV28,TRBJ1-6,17,CASRNIGGSSYNSPLHF
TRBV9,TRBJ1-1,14,CASSVGQYSTEAFF
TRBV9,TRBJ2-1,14,CASSGDRGWNEQFF
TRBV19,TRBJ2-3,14,CASSIGSDADTQYF
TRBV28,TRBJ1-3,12,CASRTARNTIYF
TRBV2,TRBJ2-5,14,CASSELGMEETQYF
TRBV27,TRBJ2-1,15,CASSLSGGNYNEQFF
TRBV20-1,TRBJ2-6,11,CSLLRANVLTF
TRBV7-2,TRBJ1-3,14,CASSLGRAGNTIYF
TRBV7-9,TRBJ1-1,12,CASLGRDAEAFF
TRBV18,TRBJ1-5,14,CASSRSGNNQPQHF
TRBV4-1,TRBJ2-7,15,CASSQGSPSAYEQYF
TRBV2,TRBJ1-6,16,CASTRSPSSYNSPLHF
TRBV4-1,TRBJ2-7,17,CASSQDVGQGFLYEQYF
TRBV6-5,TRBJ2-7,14,CASRPGQGKGEQYF
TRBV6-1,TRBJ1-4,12,CASSLGEVPLFF
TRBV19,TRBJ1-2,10,CATRGHGYTF
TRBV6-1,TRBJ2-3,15,CASSLLLGGRDTQYF
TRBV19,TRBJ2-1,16,CASTPQSGSVYNEQFF
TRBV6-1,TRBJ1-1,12,CASSEPNTEAFF
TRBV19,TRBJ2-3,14,CASSGTGGTDTQYF
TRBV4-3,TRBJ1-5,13,CASSQDLNQPQHF
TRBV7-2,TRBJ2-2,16,CASSLVSGLVTGELFF
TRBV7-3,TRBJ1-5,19,CASSFGGDRGSYSNQPQHF
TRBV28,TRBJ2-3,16,CASSLPGTGVEDTQYF
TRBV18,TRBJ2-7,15,CASSPPGQGAYEQYF
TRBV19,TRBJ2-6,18,CASSRQPGGVSGANVLTF
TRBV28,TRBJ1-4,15,CASGTPATANEKLFF
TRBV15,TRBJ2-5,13,CATSIDRGNPQYF
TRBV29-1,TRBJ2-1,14,CSVDGGPSYNEQFF
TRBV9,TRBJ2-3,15,CASSVEVQGPDTQYF
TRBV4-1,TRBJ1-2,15,CASSSQGLANYGYTF
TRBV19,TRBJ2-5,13,CASSIDGRETQYF
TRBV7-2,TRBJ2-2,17,CASSLDPGSTKTGELFF
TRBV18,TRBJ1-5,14,CASSPPNSNQPQHF